Following are 17 T cell receptor beta chains from one sample sequenced in a study of shared clonotypes between healthy human individuals. Only in-frame clones appear in the TCRdb table, and some are missing; sequencing was by immunoSEQ multiplex PCR. The repertoire holds around 430,000 clones, with about 85% as singletons. The sequencing input was PBMCs. Receptor source: a woman aged 35 to 49 in good health. Some clones in this sample may be carry-over from other donors' samples.

V is TRBV30 and J is TRBJ2-7; no clear D. Per the germline V gene, CDR1 is GTSNPN and CDR2 is SVGIG (reference sequence). The CDR3 runs 12 residues. The V and J ends lost 5 bases and 3 bases respectively, with 11 bases between them. Here the CDR3 DNA reads TGTGCCTGGGATTCGATAAACTACGAGCAGTACTTC. Its protein product is CAWDSINYEQYF.

This chain links TRBV27 with TRBJ2-1; 9 bases map to TRBD1. Germline lookup yields CDR1 MNHEY and CDR2 SMNVEV (reference sequence). The CDR3 length is 13 residues. After removal of 6 bases from V and 6 bases from J, the junction contained 3 bases not matched to a gene. DNA of the CDR3: TGTGCCAGCAGCCCGGACAGGGGCAATGAGCAGTTCTTC. Protein: CASSPDRGNEQFF.

This sequence joins TRBV15 and TRBJ1-1, with D possibly TRBD1 on 6 matching bases. The CDR3 totals 16 residues. Trimming removed 0 bases from V and 0 bases from J, with 11 bases in between. CDR1 is LNHNV and CDR2 is YYDKDF in the germline V gene (reference sequence). The CDR3 loop is CATSRDRGTMNTEAFF. For the CDR3, the DNA is TGTGCCACCAGCAGAGATAGGGGGACAATGAACACTGAAGCTTTCTTT.

CDR3: CASSAGTGGREQYF. CDR3 DNA sequence: TGCGCCAGCAGTGCCGGGACAGGGGGTCGGGAGCAGTACTTC. The chain has TRBV10-1 and TRBJ2-7; 11 bases agree with TRBD1. Germline V lookup: CDR1 WNHNN, CDR2 SYGVQD (reference sequence). V shed 4 bases, J shed 7 bases, and the junction held 6 bases outside the gene matches. The CDR3 has 14 amino acids.

The chain couples TRBV10-2 to TRBJ1-5; weak D call: TRBD1 (5 bases). The CDR3 totals 13 residues. The V end was cut by 5 bases, the J end by 7 bases, with 12 bases between. Per germline, CDR1 WSHSY and CDR2 SAAADI. The CDR3 DNA follows: TGCGCCAGCAGTATTGGAGGGGACCAGCCCCAGCATTTT. It is translated as CASSIGGDQPQHF.

The chain uses TRBV4-1 and TRBJ1-1; D is uncertain. The germline CDR1 and CDR2 sequences are MGHRA and YSYEKL. CDR3 size: 19 residues. V dropped 0 bases and J dropped 5 bases, with 25 bases sitting between them. CDR3 sequence: CASSQDPPPLLRRGTEAFF. CDR3 bases: TGCGCCAGCAGCCAAGATCCGCCCCCTTTGCTGAGAAGAGGTACTGAAGCTTTCTTT.

The CDR3 loop is CASSSTAYNEQFF. CDR3 DNA sequence: TGTGCCAGCAGCTCGACGGCCTACAATGAGCAGTTCTTC. This sequence joins TRBV7-3 and TRBJ2-1; D is uncertain. The CDR3 has 13 residues. Germline assignment: CDR1 SGHTA and CDR2 FQGTGA. With 4 bases removed from V and 2 bases from J, the gap between germline ends came to 6 bases.

This clone was counted a single time. This chain connects TRBV28 to TRBJ2-1; 9 bases align to TRBD1. With V trimmed by 6 bases and J by 5 bases, 11 bases remained unmatched. The CDR3 consists of 16 residues. CDR1 and CDR2 (germline): MDHEN, SYDVKM. The CDR3 DNA follows: TGTGCCAGCAGCTTTCTCCGGGACAGGGACCACAATGAGCAGTTCTTC. Translating gives CASSFLRDRDHNEQFF. Using reference TRBV28 and TRBJ2-1 for the parts outside the CDR3, the full variable domain is DVKVTQSSRYLVKRTGEKVFLECVQDMDHENMFWYRQDPGLGLRLIYFSYDVKMKEKGDIPEGYSVSREKKERFSLILESASTNQTSMYLCASSFLRDRDHNEQFFGPGTRLTVL.

The chain links TRBV5-1 to TRBJ2-3, with 7 bases fitting TRBD2. CDR3 size: 15 residues. The germline gives CDR1 SGHRS, CDR2 YFSETQ. Germline trimming cut 4 bases from V and 0 bases from J; bases unmatched to any gene: 5. The CDR3 nucleotides read TGCGCCAGCAGCGGGAGGGGTTTTAGCACAGATACGCAGTATTTT. Protein: CASSGRGFSTDTQYF. The variable domain in full, completed from reference TRBV5-1 and TRBJ2-3, reads KAGVTQTPRYLIKTRGQQVTLSCSPISGHRSVSWYQQTPGQGLQFLFEYFSETQRNKGNFPGRFSGRQFSNSRSEMNVSTLELGDSALYLCASSGRGFSTDTQYFGPGTRLTVL.

The chain is built from TRBV11-1 and TRBJ2-1, with 7 nucleotides matching TRBD2. V was clipped by 3 bases and J by 5 bases; unmatched bases: 10. CDR3 length equals 16 residues. Germline V gene data show CDR1 as SGHAT and CDR2 as FQDESV (reference sequence). The CDR3 DNA follows: TGTGCCAGCAGCTTCCGTGGCGGGGGTATCGACAATGAGCAGTTCTTC. Translation gives CASSFRGGGIDNEQFF. Combining the CDR3 with reference TRBV11-1 and TRBJ2-1 gives the whole variable domain EAEVAQSPRYKITEKSQAVAFWCDPISGHATLYWYRQILGQGPELLVQFQDESVVDDSQLPKDRFSAERLKGVDSTLKIQPAELGDSAMYLCASSFRGGGIDNEQFFGPGTRLTVL.

The chain uses TRBV30 and TRBJ1-5; D unclear. Trimming stripped 5 bases from V and 4 bases from J, with 12 bases between. Germline CDR1 GTSNPN, CDR2 SVGIG (reference sequence). The CDR3 is 13 amino acids. The DNA for the CDR3 is TGTGCCTGGGCCTTCGACCTTAATCAGCCCCAGCATTTT. Translating gives CAWAFDLNQPQHF.

This clone was seen a few times. The genes are TRBV2 and TRBJ1-1; D unresolved. The CDR3 consists of 11 residues. The germline V and J ends were trimmed by 7 bases and 8 bases, with 11 bases remaining between them. Germline V gene data show CDR1 as SNHLY and CDR2 as FYNNEI. The CDR3 is CASTEGVEAFF. Written as DNA, the CDR3 is TGTGCCAGCACGGAGGGAGTGGAAGCTTTCTTT.

This chain links TRBV5-1 with TRBJ2-1; 12 nucleotides line up with TRBD2. Unmatched junction bases numbered 8, after V lost 4 bases and J lost 3 bases. This CDR3 has 17 residues. Germline lookup yields CDR1 SGHRS and CDR2 YFSETQ. The CDR3 DNA follows: TGCGCCAGCAGCGTAGGACTAGCGGGAAACGTCTACAATGAGCAGTTCTTC. Its protein product is CASSVGLAGNVYNEQFF. Full variable domain (remainder filled in from reference TRBV5-1 and TRBJ2-1): KAGVTQTPRYLIKTRGQQVTLSCSPISGHRSVSWYQQTPGQGLQFLFEYFSETQRNKGNFPGRFSGRQFSNSRSEMNVSTLELGDSALYLCASSVGLAGNVYNEQFFGPGTRLTVL.

The rearrangement joins TRBV19 to TRBJ1-1, with D perhaps TRBD1 (5 bases). The CDR3 runs 15 residues. Germline V gives CDR1 LNHDA, CDR2 SQIVND (reference sequence). With 3 bases removed from V and 4 bases from J, the gap between germline ends came to 15 bases. CDR3 sequence (DNA): TGTGCCAGTAGTATGGGCGCAGGGAGAGGCACTGAAGCTTTCTTT. This sequence encodes CASSMGAGRGTEAFF.

The sample holds a few counts of this clone. The chain uses TRBV9 and TRBJ2-1; no definite D call. Per germline, CDR1 SGDLS and CDR2 YYNGEE. V was pared by 0 bases and J by 9 bases, with 7 bases between. The CDR3 runs 12 residues. The CDR3 here is CASSVGEFEQFF. CDR3 in DNA: TGTGCCAGCAGCGTAGGTGAGTTTGAGCAGTTCTTC.

The sample holds a few counts of this clone. The chain combines TRBV5-1 with TRBJ1-3; weak D call: TRBD1 (5 bases). Per germline, CDR1 SGHRS and CDR2 YFSETQ. Trimming took 0 bases from V and 4 from J, leaving 8 bases between them. The CDR3 is 14 amino acids. In DNA form, the CDR3 reads TGCGCCAGCAGCTTGGGACAGAACGGAAACACCATATATTTT. Protein sequence: CASSLGQNGNTIYF. Drawing the rest from reference TRBV5-1 and TRBJ1-3, the complete variable domain is KAGVTQTPRYLIKTRGQQVTLSCSPISGHRSVSWYQQTPGQGLQFLFEYFSETQRNKGNFPGRFSGRQFSNSRSEMNVSTLELGDSALYLCASSLGQNGNTIYFGEGSWLTVV.

This clone came up once. CDR3 sequence (DNA): TGTGCCAGCAGCTCACTAGCGGGAGGGCCGGGGCAGTACTTC. This encodes CASSSLAGGPGQYF. The chain carries TRBV7-8 and TRBJ2-7; 13 nucleotides align to TRBD2. CDR1 and CDR2 from the germline V gene are SGHVS and FQNEAQ. With 4 bases clipped from V and 9 bases from J, the junction kept 6 bases outside the gene matches. The CDR3 runs to 14 residues. Drawing the rest from reference TRBV7-8 and TRBJ2-7, the complete variable domain is GAGVSQSPRYKVAKRGQDVALRCDPISGHVSLFWYQQALGQGPEFLTYFQNEAQLDKSGLPSDRFFAERPEGSVSTLKIQRTQQEDSAVYLCASSSLAGGPGQYFGPGTRLTVT.